The T cell receptor beta chain described here comes from a study of cytomegalovirus exposure and HLA in healthy donors. At the level of the study: Later analysis reported that the 130 or so validation repertoires shared the platform of the approximately 690 first-cohort repertoires.

V dropped 1 base and J dropped 0 bases, with 9 bases sitting between them. The CDR3 spans 15 residues. Germline lookup yields CDR1 SGHAT and CDR2 FQNNGV. The data were produced by immunoSEQ multiplex PCR, yet TCRdb's version contains in-frame clones alone and is incomplete. In the table there are 85,000 to 120,000 clones, 88% of which are singletons. The sequenced sample was PBMCs. The TCR originated in a woman aged 18-29 years in good health and CMV-seropositive. The chain has TRBV11-2 and TRBJ1-1, with D perhaps TRBD1 (5 bases). CDR3 DNA: TGTGCCAGCAGCTTAGGACAGACCATGAACACTGAAGCTTTCTTT. This sequence encodes CASSLGQTMNTEAFF.